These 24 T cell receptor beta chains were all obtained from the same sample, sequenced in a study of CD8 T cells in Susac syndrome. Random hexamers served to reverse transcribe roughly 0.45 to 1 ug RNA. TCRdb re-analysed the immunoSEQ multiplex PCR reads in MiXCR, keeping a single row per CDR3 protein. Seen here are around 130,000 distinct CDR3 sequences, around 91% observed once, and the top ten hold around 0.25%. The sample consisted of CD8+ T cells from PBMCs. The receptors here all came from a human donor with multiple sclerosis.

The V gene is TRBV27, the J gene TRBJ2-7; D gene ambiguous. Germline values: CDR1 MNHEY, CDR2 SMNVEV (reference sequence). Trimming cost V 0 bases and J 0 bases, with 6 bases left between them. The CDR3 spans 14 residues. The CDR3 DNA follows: TGTGCCAGCAGTTTATCCTCGTACTCCTACGAGCAGTACTTC. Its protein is CASSLSSYSYEQYF.

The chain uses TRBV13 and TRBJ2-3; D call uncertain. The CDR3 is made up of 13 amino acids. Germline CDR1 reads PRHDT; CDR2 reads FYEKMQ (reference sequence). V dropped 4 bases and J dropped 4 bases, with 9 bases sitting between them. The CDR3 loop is CASSSSPPDTQYF. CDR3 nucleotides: TGTGCCAGCAGCTCCTCCCCACCAGATACGCAGTATTTT.

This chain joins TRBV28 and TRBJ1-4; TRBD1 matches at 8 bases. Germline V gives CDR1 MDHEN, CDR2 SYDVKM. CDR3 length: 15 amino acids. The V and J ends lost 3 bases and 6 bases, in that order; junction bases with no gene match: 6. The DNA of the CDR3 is TGTGCCAGCAGTTTGTTCGACAGGGGTGATGAAAAACTGTTTTTT. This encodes CASSLFDRGDEKLFF.

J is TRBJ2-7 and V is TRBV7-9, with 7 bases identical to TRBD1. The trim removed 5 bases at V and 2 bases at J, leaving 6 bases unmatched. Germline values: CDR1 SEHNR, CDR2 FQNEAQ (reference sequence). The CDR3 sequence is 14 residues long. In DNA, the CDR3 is TGTGCCAGCAGCGCAACCGGGACAGCCTACGAGCAGTACTTC. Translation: CASSATGTAYEQYF.

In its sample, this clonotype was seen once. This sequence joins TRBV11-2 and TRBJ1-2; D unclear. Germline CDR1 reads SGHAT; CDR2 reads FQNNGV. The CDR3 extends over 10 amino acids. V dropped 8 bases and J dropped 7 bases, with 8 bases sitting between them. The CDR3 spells CASGVSGYTF. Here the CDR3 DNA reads TGTGCCAGCGGAGTGAGTGGCTACACCTTC.

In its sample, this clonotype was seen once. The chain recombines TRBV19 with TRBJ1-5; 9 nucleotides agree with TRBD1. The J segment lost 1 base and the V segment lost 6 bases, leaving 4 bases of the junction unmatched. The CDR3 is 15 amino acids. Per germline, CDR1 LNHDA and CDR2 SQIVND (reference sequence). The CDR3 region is CASRWTGASNQPQHF. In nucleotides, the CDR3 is TGTGCCAGTAGATGGACAGGGGCAAGCAATCAGCCCCAGCATTTT.

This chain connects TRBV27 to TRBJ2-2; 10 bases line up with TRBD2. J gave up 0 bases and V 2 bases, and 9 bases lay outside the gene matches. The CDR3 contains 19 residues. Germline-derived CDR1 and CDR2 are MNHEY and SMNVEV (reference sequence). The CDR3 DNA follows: TGTGCCAGCAGTTTAACGGGAGCGGGAGGGCCGCCGAACACCGGGGAGCTGTTTTTT. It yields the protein CASSLTGAGGPPNTGELFF.

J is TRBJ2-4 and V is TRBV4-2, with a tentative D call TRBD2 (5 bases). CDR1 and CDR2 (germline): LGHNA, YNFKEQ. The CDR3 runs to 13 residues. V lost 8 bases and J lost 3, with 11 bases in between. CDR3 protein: CASSGGNKNIQYF. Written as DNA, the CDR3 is TGTGCCAGCTCCGGAGGCAACAAAAACATTCAGTACTTC.

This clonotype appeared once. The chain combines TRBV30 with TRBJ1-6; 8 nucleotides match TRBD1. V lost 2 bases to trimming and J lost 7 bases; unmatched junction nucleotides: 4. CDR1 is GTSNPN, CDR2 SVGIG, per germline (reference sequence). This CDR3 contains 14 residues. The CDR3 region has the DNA TGTGCCTGGAGTTTAGGACAGGGCAATTCACCCCTCCACTTT. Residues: CAWSLGQGNSPLHF.

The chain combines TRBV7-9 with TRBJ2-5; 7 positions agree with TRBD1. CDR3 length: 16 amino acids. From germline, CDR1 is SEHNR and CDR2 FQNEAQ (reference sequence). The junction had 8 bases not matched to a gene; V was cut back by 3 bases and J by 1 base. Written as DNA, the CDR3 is TGTGCCAGCAGCTTCTCCCCACAGGGGCTCCAAGAGACCCAGTACTTC. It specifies CASSFSPQGLQETQYF.

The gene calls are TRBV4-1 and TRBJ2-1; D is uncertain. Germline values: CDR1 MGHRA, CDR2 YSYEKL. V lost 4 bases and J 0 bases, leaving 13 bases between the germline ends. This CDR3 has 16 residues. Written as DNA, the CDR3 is TGCGCCAGCAGCCCCTCCCCGCCACCCTCCTACAATGAGCAGTTCTTC. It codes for CASSPSPPPSYNEQFF.

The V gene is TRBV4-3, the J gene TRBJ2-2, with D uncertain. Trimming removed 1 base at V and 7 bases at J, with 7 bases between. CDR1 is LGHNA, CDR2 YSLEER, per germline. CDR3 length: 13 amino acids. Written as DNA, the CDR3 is TGCGCCAGCAGCCAAGCAGTTGGCGGGGAGCTGTTTTTT. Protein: CASSQAVGGELFF.

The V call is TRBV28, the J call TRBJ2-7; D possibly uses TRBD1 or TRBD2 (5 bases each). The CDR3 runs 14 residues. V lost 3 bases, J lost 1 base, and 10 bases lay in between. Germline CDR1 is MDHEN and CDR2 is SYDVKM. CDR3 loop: CASSLGDVSYEQYF. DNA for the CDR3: TGTGCCAGCAGTTTGGGGGACGTTTCCTACGAGCAGTACTTC.

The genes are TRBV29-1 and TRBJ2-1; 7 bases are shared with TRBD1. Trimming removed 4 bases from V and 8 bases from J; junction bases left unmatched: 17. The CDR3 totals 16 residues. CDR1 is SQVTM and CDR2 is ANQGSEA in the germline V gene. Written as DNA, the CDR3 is TGCAGCGTTGTAAATCTAGAGGACAGGCCCTTAGATGAGCAGTTCTTC. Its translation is CSVVNLEDRPLDEQFF.

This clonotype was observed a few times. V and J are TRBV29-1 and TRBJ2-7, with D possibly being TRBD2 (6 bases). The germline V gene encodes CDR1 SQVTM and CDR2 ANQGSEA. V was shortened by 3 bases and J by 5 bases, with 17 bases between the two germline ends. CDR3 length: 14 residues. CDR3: CSVDTGVGWDEQYF. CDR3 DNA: TGCAGCGTTGATACGGGAGTAGGCTGGGACGAGCAGTACTTC.

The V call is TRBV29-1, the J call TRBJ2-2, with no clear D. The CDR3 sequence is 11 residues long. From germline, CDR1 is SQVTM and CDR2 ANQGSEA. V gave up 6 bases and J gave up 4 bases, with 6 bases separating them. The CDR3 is CSVEFTGELFF. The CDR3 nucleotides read TGCAGCGTGGAGTTCACCGGGGAGCTGTTTTTT.

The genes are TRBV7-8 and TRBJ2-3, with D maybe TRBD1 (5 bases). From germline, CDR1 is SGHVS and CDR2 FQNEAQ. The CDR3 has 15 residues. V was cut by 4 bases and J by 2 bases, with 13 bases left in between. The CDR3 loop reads CASSSPDTHTDTQYF. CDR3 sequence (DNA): TGTGCCAGCAGCTCTCCGGACACCCACACAGATACGCAGTATTTT.

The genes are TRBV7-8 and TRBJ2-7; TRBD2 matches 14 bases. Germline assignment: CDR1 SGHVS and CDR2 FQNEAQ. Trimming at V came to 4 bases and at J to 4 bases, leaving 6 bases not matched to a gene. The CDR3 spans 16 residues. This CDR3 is CASSSGLAGGTYEQYF. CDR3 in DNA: TGTGCCAGCAGCTCTGGACTAGCGGGAGGCACTTACGAGCAGTACTTC. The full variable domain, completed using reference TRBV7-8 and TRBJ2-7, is GAGVSQSPRYKVAKRGQDVALRCDPISGHVSLFWYQQALGQGPEFLTYFQNEAQLDKSGLPSDRFFAERPEGSVSTLKIQRTQQEDSAVYLCASSSGLAGGTYEQYFGPGTRLTVT.

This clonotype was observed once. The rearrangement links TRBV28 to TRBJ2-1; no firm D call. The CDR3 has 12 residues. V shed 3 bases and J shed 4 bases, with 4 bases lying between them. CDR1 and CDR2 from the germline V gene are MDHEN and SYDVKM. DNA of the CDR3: TGTGCCAGCAGTTTTAGGTACAATGAGCAGTTCTTC. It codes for CASSFRYNEQFF.

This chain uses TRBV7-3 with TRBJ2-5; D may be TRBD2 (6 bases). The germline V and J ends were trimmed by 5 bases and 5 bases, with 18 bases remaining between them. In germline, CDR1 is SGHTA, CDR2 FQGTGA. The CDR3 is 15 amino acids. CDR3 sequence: CASSPGSTSWETQYF. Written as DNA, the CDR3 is TGTGCCAGCAGCCCCGGATCAACTAGCTGGGAGACCCAGTACTTC. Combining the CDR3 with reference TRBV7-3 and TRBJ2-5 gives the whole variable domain GAGVSQTPSNKVTEKGKYVELRCDPISGHTALYWYRQSLGQGPEFLIYFQGTGAADDSGLPNDRFFAVRPEGSVSTLKIQRTERGDSAVYLCASSPGSTSWETQYFGPGTRLLVL.

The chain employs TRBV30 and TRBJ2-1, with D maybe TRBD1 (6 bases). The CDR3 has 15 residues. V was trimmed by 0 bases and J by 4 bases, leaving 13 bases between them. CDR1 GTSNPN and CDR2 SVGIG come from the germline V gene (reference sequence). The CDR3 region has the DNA TGTGCCTGGAGTGTGCCGGGACAACTTTACAATGAGCAGTTCTTC. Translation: CAWSVPGQLYNEQFF.

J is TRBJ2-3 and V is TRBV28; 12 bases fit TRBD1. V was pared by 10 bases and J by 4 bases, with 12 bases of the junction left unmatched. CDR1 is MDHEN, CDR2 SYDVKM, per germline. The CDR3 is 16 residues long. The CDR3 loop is CAIQSGTGGLADTQYF. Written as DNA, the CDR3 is TGTGCCATTCAATCCGGGACAGGGGGCTTGGCAGATACGCAGTATTTT.

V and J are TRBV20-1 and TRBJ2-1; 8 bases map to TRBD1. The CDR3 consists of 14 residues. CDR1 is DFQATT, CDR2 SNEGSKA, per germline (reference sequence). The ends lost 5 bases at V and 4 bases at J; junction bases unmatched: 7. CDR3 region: CSASSRDRYNEQFF. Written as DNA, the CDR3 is TGCAGTGCTTCGTCCCGGGACAGGTACAATGAGCAGTTCTTC.

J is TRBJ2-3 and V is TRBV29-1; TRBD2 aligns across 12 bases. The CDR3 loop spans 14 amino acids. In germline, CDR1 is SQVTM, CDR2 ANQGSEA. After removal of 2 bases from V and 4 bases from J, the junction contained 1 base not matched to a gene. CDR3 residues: CSVELAGGADTQYF. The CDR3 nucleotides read TGCAGCGTTGAACTAGCGGGAGGGGCAGATACGCAGTATTTT.